The subject of this entry is one T cell receptor beta chain. The method was immunoSEQ multiplex PCR; TCRdb's version includes in-frame clones alone and lacks a portion of them. The sample records fewer than 200,000 clones, almost 80% being singletons. The CDR3 sequence is 13 residues long. Germline CDR1 reads GTSNPN; CDR2 reads SVGIG (reference sequence). J lost 4 bases, V lost 3 bases, and 2 bases had no gene match. This sample was included in a study of blood T cell repertoires in COVID-19. Across the whole study: The cDNA or gDNA used as material had been derived from T cells, B-cell-depleted T cells, or PBMCs.

Sequenced sample: PBMCs or T cells enriched from blood (not recorded which). The V gene is TRBV30, the J gene TRBJ1-2; 10 positions match TRBD1. This TCR derives from a woman in her 50s who had recovered from COVID-19. The CDR3 sequence: CAWRTGGIYGYTF. The CDR3 DNA sequence: TGTGCCTGGAGGACAGGGGGCATCTATGGCTACACCTTC. Drawing the rest from reference TRBV30 and TRBJ1-2, the complete variable domain is SQTIHQWPATLVQPVGSPLSLECTVEGTSNPNLYWYRQAAGRGLQLLFYSVGIGQISSEVPQNLSASRPQDRQFILSSKKLLLSDSGFYLCAWRTGGIYGYTFGSGTRLTVV.